This is a list of T cell receptor beta chains from one sample in a study of T cell repertoires in cytomegalovirus infection. TCRdb called the reads again in MiXCR, with one record for every CDR3 protein. The data contain around 180,000 distinct CDR3 sequences, about 21% of them singletons. The specimen was PBMCs. The receptor source for this set is a human donor in good health (CMV status not recorded). Some clones in this sample may be carry-over from other donors' samples. The CDR3 runs from the conserved cysteine through the conserved F or W. Each record gives: J gene, V gene, CDR3 protein.

TRBJ2-1 | TRBV4-1 | CASSQDRTSGWDEQFF
TRBJ1-4 | TRBV25-1 | CASSAEGPVEKLFF
TRBJ2-3 | TRBV19 | CASRGLATSTDTQYF
TRBJ2-2 | TRBV5-1 | CASSLAWDSDTGELFF
TRBJ2-5 | TRBV20-1 | CSARNTGGGEAQYF
TRBJ2-7 | TRBV28 | CASNPAGPSYEQYF
TRBJ1-2 | TRBV5-6 | CASSPPLGPSYGYTF
TRBJ2-3 | TRBV4-2 | CASSQWTSGGVTDTQYF
TRBJ2-1 | TRBV19 | CASSRRTGGSYNEQFF
TRBJ2-7 | TRBV6-2/TRBV6-3 | CASSYRGNSYEQYF
TRBJ2-4 | TRBV7-2 | CASSFGAKNIQYF
TRBJ2-3 | TRBV11-2 | CASSPTPGGATDTQYF
TRBJ2-7 | TRBV20-1 | CSAYGRTNYEQYF
TRBJ2-1 | TRBV7-9 | CASSTSGRNEQFF
TRBJ2-5 | TRBV7-2 | CASSLVAQETQYF
TRBJ1-1 | TRBV10-1 | CASSATTGATNTEAFF
TRBJ2-5 | TRBV6-1 | CASSSRGFDETQYF
TRBJ1-2 | TRBV29-1 | CSVTELYGYTF
TRBJ2-2 | TRBV29-1 | CSVAGQGNTGELFF
TRBJ2-2 | TRBV4-1 | CASSPQERIAGGAGELFF
TRBJ1-4 | TRBV5-1 | CASSLGDGDEKLFF
TRBJ2-2 | TRBV29-1 | CSGDRGGTGELFF
TRBJ2-1 | TRBV12-3/TRBV12-4 | CASSLRAEQFF
TRBJ1-2 | TRBV28 | CASSDAQGVNYGYSF